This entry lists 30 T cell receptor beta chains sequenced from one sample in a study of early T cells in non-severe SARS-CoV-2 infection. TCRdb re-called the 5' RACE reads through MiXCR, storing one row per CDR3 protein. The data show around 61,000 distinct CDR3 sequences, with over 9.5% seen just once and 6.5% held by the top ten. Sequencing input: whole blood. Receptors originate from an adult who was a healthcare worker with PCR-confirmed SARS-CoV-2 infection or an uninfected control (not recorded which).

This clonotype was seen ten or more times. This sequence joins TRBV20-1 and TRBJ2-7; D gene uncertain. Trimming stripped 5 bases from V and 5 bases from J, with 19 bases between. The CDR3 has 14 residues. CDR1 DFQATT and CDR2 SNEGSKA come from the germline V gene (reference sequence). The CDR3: CSAPSLANADEQYF. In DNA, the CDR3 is TGCAGTGCTCCAAGCCTGGCTAACGCTGACGAGCAGTACTTC.

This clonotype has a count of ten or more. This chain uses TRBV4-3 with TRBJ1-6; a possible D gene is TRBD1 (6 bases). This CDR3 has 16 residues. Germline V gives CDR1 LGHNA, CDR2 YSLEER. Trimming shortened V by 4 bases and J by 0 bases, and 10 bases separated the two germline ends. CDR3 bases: TGCGCCAGCAGCCTTGACAGGAGCTCCTATAATTCACCCCTCCACTTT. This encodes CASSLDRSSYNSPLHF.

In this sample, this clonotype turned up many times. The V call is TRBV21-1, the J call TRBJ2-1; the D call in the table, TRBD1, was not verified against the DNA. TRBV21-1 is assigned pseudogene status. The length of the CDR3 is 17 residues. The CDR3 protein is CASSKVRGQGSDNEQFF. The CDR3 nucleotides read TGTGCCAGCAGCAAAGTAAGGGGACAGGGGTCCGACAATGAGCAGTTCTTC.

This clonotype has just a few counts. The CDR3 coding sequence is TGTGCCAGCAGCCCCCAGGGGGCAGGACAGCCCCAGCATTTT. Its protein product is CASSPQGAGQPQHF. The gene calls are TRBV7-2 and TRBJ1-5, with 8 bases identical to TRBD1. J gave up 7 bases and V 5 bases, and 7 bases lay outside the gene matches. CDR1 SGHTA and CDR2 FQGNSA come from the germline V gene. The CDR3 sequence is 14 residues long.

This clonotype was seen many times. CDR3 in amino acids: CSVGDTYEQYF. The CDR3 nucleotides read TGCAGCGTTGGGGACACCTACGAGCAGTACTTC. The V call is TRBV29-1, the J call TRBJ2-7, with a tentative D call TRBD1 (6 bases). The CDR3 runs 11 residues. V dropped 4 bases and J dropped 2 bases, with 6 bases sitting between them. Germline lookup yields CDR1 SQVTM and CDR2 ANQGSEA.

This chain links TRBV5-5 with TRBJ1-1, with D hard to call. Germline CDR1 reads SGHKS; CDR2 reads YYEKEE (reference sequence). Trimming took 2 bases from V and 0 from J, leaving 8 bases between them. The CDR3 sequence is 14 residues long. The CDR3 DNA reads TGTGCCAGCAGCTTTGGGCCGATGAACACTGAAGCTTTCTTT. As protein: CASSFGPMNTEAFF.

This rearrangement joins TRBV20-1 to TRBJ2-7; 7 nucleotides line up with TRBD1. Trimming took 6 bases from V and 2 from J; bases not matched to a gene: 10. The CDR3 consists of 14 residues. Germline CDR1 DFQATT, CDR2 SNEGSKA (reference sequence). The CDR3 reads CSAPRQGDTYEQYF. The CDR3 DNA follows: TGCAGTGCGCCTAGACAGGGTGATACCTACGAGCAGTACTTC.

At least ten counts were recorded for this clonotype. CDR3 in amino acids: CASSDVRSYNEQFF. CDR3 DNA sequence: TGTGCCAGCAGTGACGTACGCTCCTACAATGAGCAGTTCTTC. The chain carries TRBV2 and TRBJ2-1; D uncertain. The CDR3 is made up of 14 amino acids. From germline, CDR1 is SNHLY and CDR2 FYNNEI. V was shortened by 3 bases and J by 0 bases, with 6 bases between the two germline ends.

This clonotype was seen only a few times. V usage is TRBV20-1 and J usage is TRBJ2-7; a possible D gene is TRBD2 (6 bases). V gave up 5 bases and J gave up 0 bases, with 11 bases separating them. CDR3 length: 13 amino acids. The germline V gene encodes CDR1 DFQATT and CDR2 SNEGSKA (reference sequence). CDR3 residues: CSAVAAFSYEQYF. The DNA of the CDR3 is TGCAGTGCTGTAGCGGCCTTCTCCTACGAGCAGTACTTC.

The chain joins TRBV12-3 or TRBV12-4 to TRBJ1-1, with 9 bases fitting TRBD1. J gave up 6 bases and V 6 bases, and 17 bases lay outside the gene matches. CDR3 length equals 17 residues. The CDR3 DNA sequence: TGTGCCAGCAGCAAAGGAGGACTCCGGGACAGGGACGCTGAAGCTTTCTTT. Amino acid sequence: CASSKGGLRDRDAEAFF.

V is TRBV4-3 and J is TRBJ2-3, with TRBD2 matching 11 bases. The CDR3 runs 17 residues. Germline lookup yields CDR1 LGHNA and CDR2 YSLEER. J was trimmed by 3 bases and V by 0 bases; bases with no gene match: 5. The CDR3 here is CASSQDRASGRTDTQYF. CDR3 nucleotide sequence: TGCGCCAGCAGCCAAGATAGGGCTAGCGGGAGGACAGATACGCAGTATTTT.

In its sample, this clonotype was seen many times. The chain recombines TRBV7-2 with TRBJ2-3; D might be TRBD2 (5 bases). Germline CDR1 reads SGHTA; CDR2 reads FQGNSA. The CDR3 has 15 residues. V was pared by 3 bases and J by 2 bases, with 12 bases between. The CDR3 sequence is CASSLVPSLTDTQYF. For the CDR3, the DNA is TGTGCCAGCAGCTTGGTCCCTAGCCTCACAGATACGCAGTATTTT.

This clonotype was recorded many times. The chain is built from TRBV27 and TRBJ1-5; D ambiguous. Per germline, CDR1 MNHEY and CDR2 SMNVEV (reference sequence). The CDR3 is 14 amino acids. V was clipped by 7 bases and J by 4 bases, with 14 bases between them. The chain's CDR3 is CASTLRGGNQPQHF. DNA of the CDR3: TGTGCCAGCACCTTACGGGGAGGTAATCAGCCCCAGCATTTT.

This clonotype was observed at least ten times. The CDR3 sequence is CASSPGAGTEAFF. The DNA of the CDR3 is TGTGCCAGCAGCCCGGGGGCTGGCACTGAAGCTTTCTTT. The chain recombines TRBV7-9 with TRBJ1-1, with a tentative D call TRBD1 (6 bases). This CDR3 region has 13 residues. V gave up 5 bases and J gave up 4 bases, with 11 bases separating them. CDR1 and CDR2 (germline): SEHNR, FQNEAQ (reference sequence).

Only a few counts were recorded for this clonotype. The CDR3 DNA reads as TGTGCCAGCAGCTCCGGATCTCACACCGGGGAGCTGTTTTTT. Translating it yields CASSSGSHTGELFF. The chain uses TRBV7-6 and TRBJ2-2; D ambiguous. V shed 4 bases and J shed 3 bases, with 9 bases lying between them. This CDR3 spans 14 amino acids. The germline CDR1 and CDR2 sequences are SGHVS and FNYEAQ.

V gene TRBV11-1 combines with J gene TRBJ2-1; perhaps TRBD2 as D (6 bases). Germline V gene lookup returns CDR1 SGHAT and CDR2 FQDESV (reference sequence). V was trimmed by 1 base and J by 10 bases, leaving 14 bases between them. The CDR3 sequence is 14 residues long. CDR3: CASSLGAGRGEQFF. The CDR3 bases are TGTGCCAGCAGCTTAGGTGCGGGGCGAGGGGAGCAGTTCTTC.

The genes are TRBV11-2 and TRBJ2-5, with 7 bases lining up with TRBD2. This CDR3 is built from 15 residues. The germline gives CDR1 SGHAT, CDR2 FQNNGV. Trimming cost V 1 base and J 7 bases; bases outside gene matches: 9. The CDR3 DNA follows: TGTGCCAGCAGCTTAGCGGGAGGCCTGGTAGCGACCCAGTACTTC. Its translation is CASSLAGGLVATQYF. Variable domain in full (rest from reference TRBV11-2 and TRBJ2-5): EAGVAQSPRYKIIEKRQSVAFWCNPISGHATLYWYQQILGQGPKLLIQFQNNGVVDDSQLPKDRFSAERLKGVDSTLKIQPAKLEDSAVYLCASSLAGGLVATQYFGPGTRLLVL.

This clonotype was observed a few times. CDR3 DNA sequence: TGCGCCAGCAGCCGGTTAGGACAGGGCGGGAGTGAGCAGTTCTTC. Amino acid sequence: CASSRLGQGGSEQFF. The chain joins TRBV5-1 to TRBJ2-1; perhaps TRBD1 as D (8 bases). Looked up from germline, CDR1 is SGHRS and CDR2 is YFSETQ. V lost 4 bases and J lost 9, with 20 bases in between. CDR3 length: 15 amino acids. Full variable domain (remainder filled in from reference TRBV5-1 and TRBJ2-1): KAGVTQTPRYLIKTRGQQVTLSCSPISGHRSVSWYQQTPGQGLQFLFEYFSETQRNKGNFPGRFSGRQFSNSRSEMNVSTLELGDSALYLCASSRLGQGGSEQFFGPGTRLTVL.

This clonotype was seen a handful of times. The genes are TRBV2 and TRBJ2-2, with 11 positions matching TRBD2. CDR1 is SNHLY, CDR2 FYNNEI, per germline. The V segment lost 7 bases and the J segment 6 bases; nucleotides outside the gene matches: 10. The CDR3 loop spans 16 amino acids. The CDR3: CASNPTSGTPAGELFF. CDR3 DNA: TGTGCCAGCAATCCGACTAGCGGGACCCCCGCCGGGGAGCTGTTTTTT.

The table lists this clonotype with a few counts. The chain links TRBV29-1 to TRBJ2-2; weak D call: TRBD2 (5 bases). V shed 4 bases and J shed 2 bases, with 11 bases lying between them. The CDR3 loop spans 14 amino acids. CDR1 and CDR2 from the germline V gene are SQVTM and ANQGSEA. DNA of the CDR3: TGCAGCGTTGGGAGCGGAGTAAACACCGGGGAGCTGTTTTTT. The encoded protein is CSVGSGVNTGELFF.

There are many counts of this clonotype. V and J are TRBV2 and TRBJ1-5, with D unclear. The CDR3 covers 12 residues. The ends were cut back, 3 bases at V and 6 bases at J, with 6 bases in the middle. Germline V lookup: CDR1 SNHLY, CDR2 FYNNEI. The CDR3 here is CASSEMGQPQHF. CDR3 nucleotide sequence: TGTGCCAGCAGTGAGATGGGTCAGCCCCAGCATTTT.

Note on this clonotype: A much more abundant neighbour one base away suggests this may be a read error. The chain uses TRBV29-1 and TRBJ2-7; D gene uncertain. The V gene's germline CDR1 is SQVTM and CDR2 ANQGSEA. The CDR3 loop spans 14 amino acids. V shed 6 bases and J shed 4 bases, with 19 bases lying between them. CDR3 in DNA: TGCAGCGTCGCCCCCCGAAGGAATGTTTACGAGCAGTACTTC. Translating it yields CSVAPRRNVYEQYF.

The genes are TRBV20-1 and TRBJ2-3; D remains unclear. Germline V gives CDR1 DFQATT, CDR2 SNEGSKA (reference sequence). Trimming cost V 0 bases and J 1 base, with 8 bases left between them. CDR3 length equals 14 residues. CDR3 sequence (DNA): TGCAGTGCTAGAGATCGGGCGGGCACAGATACGCAGTATTTT. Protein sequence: CSARDRAGTDTQYF.

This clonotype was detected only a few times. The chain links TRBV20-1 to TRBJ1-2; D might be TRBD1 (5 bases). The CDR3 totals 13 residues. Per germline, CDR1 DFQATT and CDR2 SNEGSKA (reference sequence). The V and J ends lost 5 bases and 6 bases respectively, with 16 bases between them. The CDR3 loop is CSAPSRAANGYTF. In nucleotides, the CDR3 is TGCAGTGCTCCTTCCAGGGCGGCGAATGGCTACACCTTC.

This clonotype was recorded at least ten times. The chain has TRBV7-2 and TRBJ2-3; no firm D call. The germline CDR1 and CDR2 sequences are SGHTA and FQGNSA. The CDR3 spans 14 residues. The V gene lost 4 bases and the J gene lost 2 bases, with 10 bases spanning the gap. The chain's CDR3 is CASSWGYFTDTQYF. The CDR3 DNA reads TGTGCCAGCAGCTGGGGATACTTCACAGATACGCAGTATTTT.

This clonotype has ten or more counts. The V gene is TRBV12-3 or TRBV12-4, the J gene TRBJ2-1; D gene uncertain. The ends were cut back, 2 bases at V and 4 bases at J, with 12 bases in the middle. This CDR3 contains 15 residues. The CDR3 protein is CASSLTRYEYNEQFF. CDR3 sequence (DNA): TGTGCCAGCAGTTTAACTCGGTACGAATACAATGAGCAGTTCTTC.

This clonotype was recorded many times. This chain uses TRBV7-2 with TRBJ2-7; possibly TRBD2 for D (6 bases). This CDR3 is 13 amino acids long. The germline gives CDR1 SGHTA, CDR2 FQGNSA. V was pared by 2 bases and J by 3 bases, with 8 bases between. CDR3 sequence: CASSLSGSYEQYF. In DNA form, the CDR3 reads TGTGCCAGCAGCTTATCCGGGAGCTACGAGCAGTACTTC.

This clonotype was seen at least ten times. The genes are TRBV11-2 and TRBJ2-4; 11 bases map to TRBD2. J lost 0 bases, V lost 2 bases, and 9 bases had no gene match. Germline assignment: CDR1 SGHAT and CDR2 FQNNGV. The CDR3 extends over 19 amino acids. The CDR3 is CASSLPRGLAELAKNIQYF. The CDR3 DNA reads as TGTGCCAGCAGCTTACCCAGGGGACTAGCGGAGCTAGCCAAAAACATTCAGTACTTC.

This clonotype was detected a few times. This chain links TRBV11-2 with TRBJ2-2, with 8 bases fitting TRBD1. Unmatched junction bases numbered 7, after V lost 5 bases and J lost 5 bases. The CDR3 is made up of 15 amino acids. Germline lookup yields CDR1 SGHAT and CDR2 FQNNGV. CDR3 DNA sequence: TGTGCCAGCAGCGCACAGGGGGGTAGAACCGGGGAGCTGTTTTTT. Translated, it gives CASSAQGGRTGELFF.

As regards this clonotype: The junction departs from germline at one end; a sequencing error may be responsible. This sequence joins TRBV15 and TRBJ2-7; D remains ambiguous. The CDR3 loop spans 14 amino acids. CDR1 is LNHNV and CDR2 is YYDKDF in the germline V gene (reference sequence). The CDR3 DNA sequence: TGTGCCACCAGCAGCACCCGGAGCTCCTACGAACAGTACTTC. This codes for CATSSTRSSYEQYF.